The 22 T cell receptor beta chains presented below share a single source sample, sequenced in a study of CD8 T cells in Susac syndrome. About 0.5 to 1 ug RNA was reverse transcribed with random hexamers. One entry per CDR3 protein, called by TCRdb with MiXCR from the immunoSEQ multiplex PCR reads. The data contain about 160,000 distinct CDR3 sequences, roughly 95% of them seen just once; the ten biggest clones take up around 0.093%. The sequenced sample consisted of CD4+ T cells from PBMCs. The receptors originated from a human donor with multiple sclerosis.

The gene calls are TRBV5-1 and TRBJ2-1; TRBD2 matches at 7 bases. Germline V gives CDR1 SGHRS, CDR2 YFSETQ. CDR3 length: 15 residues. Unmatched junction bases numbered 5, after V lost 2 bases and J lost 3 bases. The CDR3: CASSFGGGSYNEQFF. CDR3 nucleotide sequence: TGCGCCAGCAGCTTTGGGGGGGGAAGCTACAATGAGCAGTTCTTC.

This clonotype was counted a single time. The chain is built from TRBV3-1 and TRBJ1-1; D is unresolved. Germline CDR1 and CDR2: LGHDT and YNNKEL (reference sequence). V lost 1 base and J lost 1, with 13 bases in between. The length of the CDR3 is 16 residues. The CDR3 protein is CASSQGSGLSNTEAFF. CDR3 coding DNA: TGTGCCAGCAGCCAAGGGAGCGGTCTATCGAACACTGAAGCTTTCTTT.

Regarding this clonotype: A read error may account for a junction end that differs from germline. The CDR3, as DNA: TGTGCCATCAGTGAAAAGTTCCGGGACAGGGGTAGATTC. Its protein is CAISEKFRDRGRF. The chain recombines TRBV10-3 with TRBJ2-1; TRBD1 agrees at 10 bases. Germline V CDR1 and CDR2: ENHRY, SYGVKD. The CDR3 has 13 residues.

CDR3 region: CASSYIRTNEQFF. Written as DNA, the CDR3 is TGTGCCAGCAGTTACATCCGAACCAATGAGCAGTTCTTC. The rearrangement uses TRBV6-2 or TRBV6-3 and TRBJ2-1; D is unclear. V was clipped by 2 bases and J by 6 bases, with 8 bases between them. This CDR3 has 13 residues. Per germline, CDR1 MNHEY and CDR2 SVGEGT.

J is TRBJ2-1 and V is TRBV29-1, with no clear D. From germline, CDR1 is SQVTM and CDR2 ANQGSEA. V lost 4 bases, J lost 5 bases, and 9 bases lay in between. The CDR3 covers 12 residues. This CDR3 reads CSVGLPHNEQFF. DNA for the CDR3: TGCAGCGTTGGTTTACCTCACAATGAGCAGTTCTTC.

V is TRBV2 and J is TRBJ1-2; no clear D. CDR1 and CDR2 from the germline V gene are SNHLY and FYNNEI. With 8 bases removed from V and 8 bases from J, the gap between germline ends came to 21 bases. The CDR3 runs 14 residues. The CDR3 is CASGSHLDVGGYTF. CDR3 nucleotide sequence: TGTGCCAGCGGATCACATTTGGACGTGGGGGGCTACACCTTC.

J is TRBJ2-1 and V is TRBV5-4; the D gene is possibly TRBD2 (6 bases). CDR3 length: 15 amino acids. V was cut by 0 bases and J by 5 bases, with 12 bases left in between. CDR1 and CDR2 (germline): SGHNT, YYREEE (reference sequence). Here the CDR3 DNA reads TGTGCCAGCAGCTTGGCGGGAGTCGCAAACAATGAGCAGTTCTTC. Amino acids: CASSLAGVANNEQFF.

The chain joins TRBV30 to TRBJ1-4, with unresolved D. The CDR3 consists of 12 residues. Trimming stripped 7 bases from V and 8 bases from J, with 14 bases between. Germline V CDR1 and CDR2: GTSNPN, SVGIG (reference sequence). Here the CDR3 reads CAFRASGEKLFF. For the CDR3, the DNA is TGTGCCTTCCGGGCCAGTGGGGAAAAACTGTTTTTT.

This rearrangement joins TRBV9 to TRBJ1-2; 8 nucleotides agree with TRBD1. CDR1 and CDR2 (germline): SGDLS, YYNGEE. The CDR3 sequence is 15 residues long. With 0 bases clipped from V and 3 bases from J, the junction kept 4 bases outside the gene matches. The CDR3 DNA reads TGTGCCAGCAGCGTAGATCTGGACAGGGACTATGGCTACACCTTC. This sequence encodes CASSVDLDRDYGYTF.

The rearrangement links TRBV9 to TRBJ2-2, with TRBD2 matching over 15 bases. This CDR3 has 18 residues. The germline gives CDR1 SGDLS, CDR2 YYNGEE. With V trimmed by 0 bases and J by 3 bases, 3 bases remained unmatched. This CDR3 reads CASSVGTSGRADTGELFF. The CDR3 DNA reads TGTGCCAGCAGCGTAGGGACTAGCGGGAGGGCCGACACCGGGGAGCTGTTTTTT.

This chain uses TRBV7-9 with TRBJ1-4, with TRBD1 matching 7 bases. J was trimmed by 5 bases and V by 5 bases; bases with no gene match: 8. The CDR3 spans 15 residues. Germline CDR1 is SEHNR and CDR2 is FQNEAQ (reference sequence). The CDR3 region is CASSPQGGENEKLFF. The CDR3 nucleotides read TGTGCCAGCAGCCCCCAAGGGGGCGAGAATGAAAAACTGTTTTTT.

This sequence joins TRBV6-6 and TRBJ1-2, with a weak D call TRBD1 (6 bases). V shed 8 bases and J shed 4 bases, with 11 bases lying between them. CDR1 and CDR2 (germline): MNHNY, SVGAGI (reference sequence). The CDR3 length is 12 residues. This chain's CDR3 is CASREDSYGYTF. CDR3 nucleotides: TGTGCCAGCCGCGAGGACAGCTATGGCTACACCTTC.

The CDR3 protein is CASALGASGSTDTQYF. CDR3 DNA: TGCGCCAGCGCCCTGGGGGCTAGCGGGAGCACAGATACGCAGTATTTT. J is TRBJ2-3 and V is TRBV5-1; TRBD2 matches 8 bases. Germline CDR1 is SGHRS and CDR2 is YFSETQ. The V gene end was trimmed by 7 bases and the J gene end by 0 bases; junction bases not matched to a gene: 10. The CDR3 covers 16 residues.

The chain links TRBV20-1 to TRBJ2-5; D unclear. The CDR3 is 13 residues long. Germline V gives CDR1 DFQATT, CDR2 SNEGSKA (reference sequence). The V end lost 2 bases, the J end lost 0 bases, and 7 bases lay between the germline ends. The CDR3 protein is CSARRAYQETQYF. The CDR3 DNA follows: TGCAGTGCTAGAAGAGCCTACCAAGAGACCCAGTACTTC.

CDR3 bases: TGTGCCAGTAGTAGGCTCAGACAACCGAACACTGAAGCTTTCTTT. It encodes CASSRLRQPNTEAFF. The chain uses TRBV19 and TRBJ1-1; D is undetermined. Germline V lookup: CDR1 LNHDA, CDR2 SQIVND (reference sequence). The V and J ends lost 4 bases and 1 base respectively, with 13 bases between them. The CDR3 has 15 residues.

The J gene is TRBJ2-5, the V gene TRBV11-2, with TRBD2 matching 11 bases. Germline trimming cut 7 bases from V and 3 bases from J; bases unmatched to any gene: 4. Germline values: CDR1 SGHAT, CDR2 FQNNGV. The CDR3 totals 14 residues. CDR3 nucleotide sequence: TGTGCCAGCACTCTAGCGGGAGGCAAAGAGACCCAGTACTTC. It yields the protein CASTLAGGKETQYF. Full variable domain (outside the CDR3, taken from reference TRBV11-2 and TRBJ2-5): EAGVAQSPRYKIIEKRQSVAFWCNPISGHATLYWYQQILGQGPKLLIQFQNNGVVDDSQLPKDRFSAERLKGVDSTLKIQPAKLEDSAVYLCASTLAGGKETQYFGPGTRLLVL.

V usage is TRBV28 and J usage is TRBJ2-1; D uncertain. The V end lost 6 bases, the J end lost 1 base, and 7 bases lay between the germline ends. The CDR3 sequence is 13 residues long. The germline V gene encodes CDR1 MDHEN and CDR2 SYDVKM. In DNA, the CDR3 is TGTGCCAGCAGACCTGCGTCCTACAATGAGCAGTTCTTC. The encoded protein is CASRPASYNEQFF.

The chain is built from TRBV7-9 and TRBJ2-3, with 12 bases that match TRBD2. This CDR3 has 16 amino acids. The V gene end was trimmed by 4 bases and the J gene end by 2 bases; junction bases not matched to a gene: 4. Germline-derived CDR1 and CDR2 are SEHNR and FQNEAQ (reference sequence). DNA of the CDR3: TGTGCCAGCAGCTCGAGGACTAGCGGGGACACAGATACGCAGTATTTT. Protein product: CASSSRTSGDTDTQYF.

Only one count was recorded for this clonotype. The chain carries TRBV6-5 and TRBJ2-7; maybe TRBD1 (6 bases). Per germline, CDR1 MNHEY and CDR2 SVGAGI. There are 16 residues in the CDR3. Trimming stripped 0 bases from V and 3 bases from J, with 15 bases between. CDR3 bases: TGTGCCAGCAGTTACTCAGTTTGGACAGAGAACTACGAGCAGTACTTC. Translating it yields CASSYSVWTENYEQYF.

The chain combines TRBV9 with TRBJ1-1; 9 bases align to TRBD1. After removal of 3 bases from V and 0 bases from J, the junction contained 12 bases not matched to a gene. This CDR3 has 18 amino acids. Germline values: CDR1 SGDLS, CDR2 YYNGEE. CDR3 sequence: CASSARGTGSFMNTEAFF. CDR3 DNA: TGTGCCAGCAGCGCAAGGGGGACAGGGAGCTTCATGAACACTGAAGCTTTCTTT.

The chain carries TRBV6-5 and TRBJ2-2, with 7 positions matching TRBD1. J lost 4 bases, V lost 6 bases, and 8 bases had no gene match. The CDR3 sequence is 15 residues long. Germline V gives CDR1 MNHEY, CDR2 SVGAGI. The CDR3 sequence: CASRAPGQSTGELFF. CDR3 DNA: TGTGCCAGCAGGGCACCGGGACAGTCCACCGGGGAGCTGTTTTTT.

The gene calls are TRBV12-3 or TRBV12-4 and TRBJ2-1; 8 bases line up with TRBD2. This CDR3 has 14 amino acids. V was clipped by 8 bases and J by 2 bases; unmatched bases: 5. The CDR3 DNA reads as TGTGCCAGCTCCGGCGGGAGGACCTACAATGAGCAGTTCTTC. Its protein product is CASSGGRTYNEQFF.